This TCR beta chain is from a study of prognosis after radiotherapy for stage I lung cancer. Trimming took off 5 bases at V and 7 bases at J, with 9 bases between the two ends. From germline, CDR1 is SEHNR and CDR2 FQNEAQ (reference sequence). This CDR3 comprises 12 residues. As for this clonotype: Possible read error: a much larger clone is one base away. This CDR3 is missing its conserved last phenylalanine or tryptophan, likely due to a read error.

Genomic DNA provided the template from which TCR beta CDR3 was amplified by two-round multiplex PCR. TRBV and TRBJ genes each had their own specific primers in first-round PCR. Each CDR3 protein gets one entry after TCRdb re-called the multiplex PCR reads with MiXCR. The sample contains 30,000 or so distinct CDR3 sequences, approximately 39% of which appear only once. The chain joins TRBV7-9 to TRBJ2-1, with D perhaps matching TRBD2 (5 bases). This sample comprised PBMCs, obtained before or after stereotactic body radiation therapy (not recorded which). The sequence was obtained from a donor over 45 with non-small cell lung cancer. CDR3: CASSHTRNEQFL. Written as DNA, the CDR3 is TGTGCCAGCAGCCACACTAGAAATGAGCAGTTCCTC.